The 29 T cell receptor beta chains given below trace back to one sample, sequenced in a study of control samples from healthy donors and cancer patients. Sequenced by immunoSEQ multiplex PCR; TCRdb stores in-frame clones only, minus some. The ten most abundant clones cover 2% to 2.5% of a sample with about 190,000 clones. The sequenced sample was blood. The origin of the receptors is a woman between 25 and 40 years old in good health.

The chain carries TRBV27 and TRBJ1-5, with a weak D call TRBD1 (6 bases). V lost 4 bases to trimming and J lost 3 bases, with 7 bases between them. The CDR3 extends over 13 amino acids. Germline CDR1 and CDR2: MNHEY and SMNVEV (reference sequence). The CDR3 nucleotides are TGTGCCAGCAGTTGGGACATCAATCAGCCCCAGCATTTT. It specifies CASSWDINQPQHF.

The chain carries TRBV30 and TRBJ2-5; tentatively, D is TRBD1 (6 bases). The germline V gene encodes CDR1 GTSNPN and CDR2 SVGIG (reference sequence). CDR3 length: 12 residues. Trimming pared 2 bases from V and 5 bases from J, leaving 9 bases between. Written as DNA, the CDR3 is TGTGCCTGGAGTCCTCAGGGGGAGACCCAGTACTTC. The encoded protein is CAWSPQGETQYF.

The chain recombines TRBV10-2 with TRBJ2-5; D may correspond to TRBD1 or TRBD2 (5 bases each). The CDR3 runs 14 residues. V was pared by 0 bases and J by 9 bases, with 14 bases between. CDR1 is WSHSY, CDR2 SAAADI, per germline. The CDR3 DNA reads as TGCGCCAGCAGTGAGTCGAGGGCGCTAGGGGCCCAGTACTTC. It specifies CASSESRALGAQYF.

J is TRBJ2-5 and V is TRBV7-2; D is perhaps TRBD1 (5 bases). This CDR3 contains 14 residues. V dropped 2 bases and J dropped 7 bases, with 14 bases sitting between them. The V gene's germline CDR1 is SGHTA and CDR2 FQGNSA. The CDR3 bases are TGTGCCAGCAGCTTACTTCAGGGTTGGGCGACCCAGTACTTC. This sequence encodes CASSLLQGWATQYF.

The V call is TRBV14, the J call TRBJ2-2, with 9 positions matching TRBD2. V dropped 1 base and J dropped 9; count of bases not matched to a gene: 6. Germline V lookup: CDR1 SGHDN, CDR2 FVKESK. The CDR3 covers 15 residues. CDR3 amino acids: CASSQVERGVRELFF. The CDR3 nucleotides are TGTGCCAGCAGCCAAGTCGAGCGGGGGGTCCGGGAGCTGTTTTTT.

The chain uses TRBV7-6 and TRBJ1-2, with TRBD1 as a possible D gene (5 bases). Trimming cost V 5 bases and J 0 bases, with 16 bases left between them. Germline V gene data show CDR1 as SGHVS and CDR2 as FNYEAQ. This CDR3 contains 16 residues. DNA of the CDR3: TGTGCCAGCAGCCCCGGACAAAGGGGTTCTAACTATGGCTACACCTTC. This gives the protein CASSPGQRGSNYGYTF.

The chain couples TRBV10-2 to TRBJ2-2, with D possibly TRBD2 on 5 matching bases. Germline CDR1 and CDR2: WSHSY and SAAADI. The CDR3 contains 17 residues. V was pared by 8 bases and J by 7 bases, with 26 bases between. The CDR3 DNA sequence: TGCGCCAGCCTCGACATGCCCCGCCCGGGGTTCTTCGGGGAGCTGTTTTTT. Translation gives CASLDMPRPGFFGELFF.

This sequence joins TRBV7-2 and TRBJ1-6, with 10 bases fitting TRBD1. The CDR3 spans 14 residues. Losses at the gene ends were 4 bases for V and 13 bases for J; bases not matched to a gene: 7. CDR1 and CDR2 (germline): SGHTA, FQGNSA. CDR3 sequence (DNA): TGTGCCAGCAGCTCCGACAGGGGGCTTTTCCCCCTCCACTTT. Encoded protein: CASSSDRGLFPLHF.

Points on this clone: Germline and junction disagree at one end, which may indicate a read error. The CDR3: CASSSSAEREHRGAVF. The CDR3 region has the DNA TGCGCCAGCAGTTCCTCGGCGGAAAGAGAGCACCGGGGAGCTGTTTTT. This chain joins TRBV23-1 and TRBJ2-2; possible D gene TRBD2, 5 bases. TRBV23-1 is an ORF, and what it does is uncertain. CDR3 size: 16 residues.

The CDR3 bases are TGTGCCAGCAGCCCAAGGGGGCAGGGGGCGCCTGGAAACACCATATATTTT. This sequence encodes CASSPRGQGAPGNTIYF. The chain employs TRBV7-3 and TRBJ1-3; TRBD1 matches 8 bases. The CDR3 totals 17 residues. V dropped 5 bases and J dropped 2; count of bases not matched to a gene: 11. Germline-derived CDR1 and CDR2 are SGHTA and FQGTGA.

The rearrangement uses TRBV6-2 or TRBV6-3 and TRBJ2-3; D not certain. Between the trimmed V and J ends, which lost 5 bases and 4 bases, there was a span of 4 bases. CDR1 and CDR2 from the germline V gene are MNHEY and SVGEGT. The CDR3 spans 11 residues. The CDR3 DNA reads TGTGCCAGCAGTGTACCAGATACGCAGTATTTT. This gives the protein CASSVPDTQYF.

The V gene is TRBV11-2, the J gene TRBJ2-7; D unclear. Germline-derived CDR1 and CDR2 are SGHAT and FQNNGV. The CDR3 runs to 15 residues. V was trimmed by 4 bases and J by 0 bases, leaving 13 bases between them. DNA for the CDR3: TGTGCCAGCAGCTCCGGGCTCTGGGGCTCCTACGAGCAGTACTTC. This encodes CASSSGLWGSYEQYF.

The CDR3 nucleotides are TGTGCCAGCTCATCCGACCAACAGGGGGTGCTCCACTTT. Its protein product is CASSSDQQGVLHF. The chain employs TRBV18 and TRBJ1-6; 8 bases align to TRBD1. Germline-derived CDR1 and CDR2 are KGHSH and LQKENI. The CDR3 length is 13 residues. Germline trimming cut 5 bases from V and 16 bases from J; bases unmatched to any gene: 10.

The CDR3 sequence is CASSPRVAGSNTGELFF. In DNA form, the CDR3 reads TGTGCCAGCAGCCCCCGGGTAGCGGGGTCGAACACCGGGGAGCTGTTTTTT. This chain links TRBV7-9 with TRBJ2-2, with 8 positions matching TRBD2. Looked up from germline, CDR1 is SEHNR and CDR2 is FQNEAQ (reference sequence). V trimming: 5 bases; J trimming: 0 bases; junction bases outside the gene matches: 8. This CDR3 comprises 17 residues. Filled out from reference TRBV7-9 and TRBJ2-2, the complete variable domain reads DTGVSQNPRHKITKRGQNVTFRCDPISEHNRLYWYRQTLGQGPEFLTYFQNEAQLEKSRLLSDRFSAERPKGSFSTLEIQRTEQGDSAMYLCASSPRVAGSNTGELFFGEGSRLTVL.

The V gene is TRBV5-1, the J gene TRBJ2-5; possible D gene TRBD2, 7 bases. The CDR3 totals 15 residues. Germline assignment: CDR1 SGHRS and CDR2 YFSETQ. V was pared by 4 bases and J by 2 bases, with 15 bases between. The CDR3 nucleotides are TGCGCCAGCAGCCGAGGGGGAGGGAATCAAGAGACCCAGTACTTC. Residues: CASSRGGGNQETQYF.

The rearrangement uses TRBV4-3 and TRBJ2-2; the D gene is possibly TRBD2 (6 bases). There are 14 residues in the CDR3. CDR1 is LGHNA and CDR2 is YSLEER in the germline V gene. Trimming removed 2 bases at V and 6 bases at J, with 10 bases between. CDR3 nucleotide sequence: TGCGCCAGCAGCCAACTAGCGTTTTCCGGGGAGCTGTTTTTT. Its translation is CASSQLAFSGELFF.

The chain links TRBV6-1 to TRBJ2-7; 7 nucleotides match TRBD1. V shed 1 base and J 1 base; nucleotides not matched to a gene: 7. The CDR3 sequence is 16 residues long. Per the germline V gene, CDR1 is MNHNS and CDR2 is SASEGT. The CDR3 DNA reads TGTGCCAGCAGTGAAGACAGGGGCCCTACTTCCTACGAGCAGTACTTC. Protein sequence: CASSEDRGPTSYEQYF.

CDR3 amino acids: CASSLGRTGATEAFF. In nucleotides, the CDR3 is TGTGCCAGCAGCTTAGGACGGACAGGGGCCACTGAAGCTTTCTTT. The chain couples TRBV7-9 to TRBJ1-1; 9 bases align to TRBD1. The junction had 4 bases not matched to a gene; V was cut back by 1 base and J by 4 bases. From germline, CDR1 is SEHNR and CDR2 FQNEAQ (reference sequence). This CDR3 has 15 residues. Combining the CDR3 with reference TRBV7-9 and TRBJ1-1 gives the whole variable domain DTGVSQNPRHKITKRGQNVTFRCDPISEHNRLYWYRQTLGQGPEFLTYFQNEAQLEKSRLLSDRFSAERPKGSFSTLEIQRTEQGDSAMYLCASSLGRTGATEAFFGQGTRLTVV.

CDR3 DNA: TGTGCCAGCAGCCAAATCGGGGGGAAGGATCAGCCCCAGCATTTT. It specifies CASSQIGGKDQPQHF. J is TRBJ1-5 and V is TRBV6-5, with D possibly being TRBD1 (5 bases). This CDR3 is built from 15 residues. Deletions cut 6 bases from V and 5 bases from J, with 17 bases between. Looked up from germline, CDR1 is MNHEY and CDR2 is SVGAGI.

V usage is TRBV29-1 and J usage is TRBJ1-1, with D tentatively TRBD1 (5 bases). CDR3 length: 15 residues. Germline CDR1 SQVTM, CDR2 ANQGSEA. V lost 0 bases to trimming and J lost 1 base, with 12 bases between them. CDR3 DNA sequence: TGCAGCGTTGAAGACACCGGGGCCTCGAACACTGAAGCTTTCTTT. It encodes CSVEDTGASNTEAFF.

The gene calls are TRBV29-1 and TRBJ2-7; 7 positions match TRBD2. Per the germline V gene, CDR1 is SQVTM and CDR2 is ANQGSEA. Unmatched junction bases numbered 10, after V lost 4 bases and J lost 7 bases. CDR3 length equals 13 residues. CDR3 in DNA: TGCAGCGTTGTGGGGGGGACCCTGGGAGAGCAGTACTTC. Translation gives CSVVGGTLGEQYF.

This rearrangement joins TRBV4-1 to TRBJ2-1; 8 bases map to TRBD2. Unmatched junction bases numbered 7, after V lost 4 bases and J lost 8 bases. The CDR3 consists of 14 residues. Germline assignment: CDR1 MGHRA and CDR2 YSYEKL. The CDR3 DNA is TGCGCCAGCAGCCCAGCGGGGGTTAGGGATGAGCAGTTCTTC. It is translated as CASSPAGVRDEQFF.

The chain carries TRBV4-1 and TRBJ1-2; 7 bases line up with TRBD1. Germline V lookup: CDR1 MGHRA, CDR2 YSYEKL. J was trimmed by 4 bases and V by 0 bases; bases with no gene match: 11. This CDR3 has 17 amino acids. CDR3 residues: CASSQDPGTANVYGYTF. CDR3 coding DNA: TGCGCCAGCAGCCAAGATCCCGGGACAGCAAACGTCTATGGCTACACCTTC.

The rearrangement links TRBV28 to TRBJ1-5; D gene unclear. Trimming cost V 1 base and J 6 bases, with 13 bases left between them. The CDR3 consists of 15 residues. Germline CDR1 reads MDHEN; CDR2 reads SYDVKM. CDR3: CASSLLPSSAQPQHF. For the CDR3, the DNA is TGTGCCAGCAGTTTATTGCCTTCCTCTGCTCAGCCCCAGCATTTT.

The V and J genes are TRBV21-1 and TRBJ1-5; the DNA was not compared with TRBD1, the D call given in the table. TRBV21-1 is annotated as a pseudogene. This CDR3 comprises 17 residues. CDR3 sequence reads: CASSAGQGAWGNQPQHF. Here the CDR3 DNA reads TGTGCCAGCAGCGCCGGACAGGGGGCTTGGGGCAATCAGCCCCAGCATTTT.

The DNA of the CDR3 is TGTGCCAGCAGCGGACCGACCTATAATTCACCCCTCCACTTT. It specifies CASSGPTYNSPLHF. The rearrangement links TRBV7-9 to TRBJ1-6; D remains ambiguous. The CDR3 contains 14 residues. Germline-derived CDR1 and CDR2 are SEHNR and FQNEAQ (reference sequence). V lost 5 bases, J lost 2 bases, and 7 bases lay in between. Full variable domain (rest looked up from reference TRBV7-9 and TRBJ1-6): DTGVSQNPRHKITKRGQNVTFRCDPISEHNRLYWYRQTLGQGPEFLTYFQNEAQLEKSRLLSDRFSAERPKGSFSTLEIQRTEQGDSAMYLCASSGPTYNSPLHFGNGTRLTVT.

This chain connects TRBV19 to TRBJ1-2; 12 bases agree with TRBD1. The CDR3 is 15 amino acids. The V and J ends lost 6 bases and 8 bases, in that order; junction bases with no gene match: 10. In germline, CDR1 is LNHDA, CDR2 SQIVND (reference sequence). The CDR3 is CASRMGQGAFAGYTF. The CDR3 DNA reads as TGTGCCAGTAGGATGGGACAGGGGGCTTTCGCCGGCTACACCTTC. Complete variable domain (other parts from reference TRBV19 and TRBJ1-2): DGGITQSPKYLFRKEGQNVTLSCEQNLNHDAMYWYRQDPGQGLRLIYYSQIVNDFQKGDIAEGYSVSREKKESFPLTVTSAQKNPTAFYLCASRMGQGAFAGYTFGSGTRLTVV.

The gene calls are TRBV7-9 and TRBJ2-2; tentatively, D is TRBD1 or TRBD2 (5 bases each). Germline loops: CDR1 SEHNR, CDR2 FQNEAQ (reference sequence). CDR3 size: 13 residues. V lost 4 bases, J lost 5 bases, and 8 bases lay in between. The CDR3 nucleotides read TGTGCCAGCAGCTATTGGGGGACCGGGGAGCTGTTTTTT. This encodes CASSYWGTGELFF.

CDR3 bases: TGTGCCAGCAGTGAACGTGCCCCAAGTGTAGGAGGTTCACCCCTCCACTTT. As protein: CASSERAPSVGGSPLHF. The chain uses TRBV2 and TRBJ1-6; D is undetermined. The CDR3 spans 17 residues. CDR1 SNHLY and CDR2 FYNNEI come from the germline V gene. Trimming pared 2 bases from V and 9 bases from J, leaving 20 bases between.